This T cell receptor (beta chain) was identified during a study of beta chain features in type 1 diabetes. Study background: Age, gender, cell numbers and subset yield matched between patients and controls.

The entirety of the isolated RNA underwent reverse transcription, so expressed TCRB transcripts were sequenced. Assay used: immunoSEQ multiplex PCR; TCRdb lists only in-frame clones, some missing. The top ten clones hold 2% to 2.5% of a sample with about 150,000 clones, over 8.5% of them seen once. This clone was seen more than once but under ten times. As yet, its antigen is unknown. Study-wide results and caveats: Researchers reported that naive, central memory and Treg TCRB repertoires appeared more similar in patients than in healthy donors. Shortening that was moderate but significant affected the TCRB CDR3s of Type 1 diabetes patients in all four CD4+ subsets.

The sample consisted of central memory CD4+ T cells from blood. This TCR came from a young man in good health.

The chain's CDR3 is CASSLQGAGGELFF. CDR3 DNA: TGTGCCAGCAGCCTACAGGGGGCCGGCGGGGAGCTGTTTTTT. The chain employs TRBV11-2 and TRBJ2-2, with TRBD1 matching over 9 bases. The germline V gene has CDR1 SGHAT and CDR2 FQNNGV. There are 14 residues in the CDR3. Trimming took 5 bases from V and 7 from J; bases not matched to a gene: 5.